This TCR beta chain was captured by sequencing in a study of blood T cell repertoires in COVID-19. The repertoire was sequenced with immunoSEQ multiplex PCR; TCRdb's copy has only in-frame clones and lacks some. This table has about 50,000 clones, around four fifths appearing once. The CDR3 has 14 residues. The V end lost 6 bases, the J end lost 2 bases, and 13 bases lay between the germline ends. Germline CDR1 MDHEN, CDR2 SYDVKM. The genes are TRBV28 and TRBJ1-2, with D tentatively TRBD1 (5 bases). This sequence was found in a human donor in a cohort sampled during active COVID-19. The material sequenced was peripheral blood. CDR3 region: CASRPSGLNYGYTF. As DNA, the CDR3 is TGTGCCAGCAGACCATCGGGACTGAACTATGGCTACACCTTC.